These 17 T cell receptor beta chains were all obtained from the same sample, sequenced in a study of T cell responses to AZD1222 COVID-19 vaccine. Assay: immunoSEQ multiplex PCR; the TCRdb copy retains only in-frame clones and omits some. Of 140,000 to 150,000 clones listed, more than 80% are singletons. The sample was peripheral blood, taken on day 0 of AZD1222 vaccination. Receptor source: an adult in good health.

The V call is TRBV5-6, the J call TRBJ1-1; D gene ambiguous. The CDR3 has 14 residues. The V end lost 3 bases, the J end lost 7 bases, and 16 bases lay between the germline ends. Germline V gene sequence: CDR1 SGHDT, CDR2 YYEEEE. The chain's CDR3 is CASSSGPENFEAFF. For the CDR3, the DNA is TGTGCCAGCAGCTCCGGGCCAGAGAATTTTGAAGCTTTCTTT.

J is TRBJ1-5 and V is TRBV4-2; D is unresolved. CDR1 and CDR2 (germline): LGHNA, YNFKEQ. The CDR3 is made up of 14 amino acids. V gave up 0 bases and J gave up 6 bases, with 9 bases separating them. CDR3 bases: TGTGCCAGCAGCCAAGATCGGATGGGTCAGCCCCAGCATTTT. Protein product: CASSQDRMGQPQHF.

This clone showed up just once. This chain joins TRBV18 and TRBJ2-1, with 11 bases identical to TRBD2. CDR3 size: 15 residues. Germline V lookup: CDR1 KGHSH, CDR2 LQKENI. The J segment lost 7 bases and the V segment lost 3 bases, leaving 5 bases of the junction unmatched. CDR3 DNA sequence: TGTGCCAGCTCACCGCTAGCGGGAGGTTCAAATGAGCAGTTCTTC. Translation: CASSPLAGGSNEQFF.

The chain employs TRBV2 and TRBJ2-6; a possible D gene is TRBD2 (6 bases). Trimming removed 5 bases at V and 2 bases at J, with 22 bases between. The germline gives CDR1 SNHLY, CDR2 FYNNEI. This CDR3 contains 19 residues. The CDR3 nucleotides read TGTGCCAGCAGTCCAGGCTGGGGGGAGGATTCGGCTGGGGCCAACGTCCTGACTTTC. Its protein product is CASSPGWGEDSAGANVLTF.

The rearrangement uses TRBV27 and TRBJ2-1; TRBD2 matches 12 bases. The CDR3 is 16 amino acids. The germline V gene has CDR1 MNHEY and CDR2 SMNVEV (reference sequence). The V and J ends lost 3 bases and 7 bases, in that order; junction bases with no gene match: 7. The CDR3 sequence is CASSFILAGGRNEQFF. The CDR3 coding sequence is TGTGCCAGCAGTTTCATCCTAGCGGGGGGGCGAAATGAGCAGTTCTTC.

This clone was counted a single time. The chain uses TRBV6-5 and TRBJ2-7; D is possibly TRBD1 or TRBD2 (5 bases each). V lost 5 bases, J lost 5 bases, and 10 bases lay in between. Looked up from germline, CDR1 is MNHEY and CDR2 is SVGAGI. This CDR3 spans 12 amino acids. CDR3 DNA: TGTGCCAGCAGTCCCGGGACCAACGAGCAGTACTTC. Residues: CASSPGTNEQYF.

This clone has only one observation. The rearrangement joins TRBV10-3 to TRBJ1-6, with D possibly TRBD1 on 6 matching bases. In germline, CDR1 is ENHRY, CDR2 SYGVKD. The CDR3 runs 14 residues. Trimming removed 0 bases from V and 11 bases from J, with 11 bases in between. The CDR3 is CAISESQGYTPLHF. The CDR3 DNA sequence: TGTGCCATCAGTGAGTCGCAGGGGTACACACCCCTCCACTTT.

J is TRBJ1-1 and V is TRBV5-4; no clear D gene. The V gene lost 4 bases and the J gene lost 2 bases, with 18 bases spanning the gap. The CDR3 consists of 16 residues. Germline V gene lookup returns CDR1 SGHNT and CDR2 YYREEE (reference sequence). The CDR3 region has the DNA TGTGCCAGCAGCCCCGGACCCCAAAGATCAAACACTGAAGCTTTCTTT. Translated, it gives CASSPGPQRSNTEAFF.

This rearrangement joins TRBV14 to TRBJ2-1, with a possible D match to TRBD2 (5 bases). The CDR3 is made up of 14 amino acids. V dropped 2 bases and J dropped 2 bases, with 7 bases sitting between them. Germline values: CDR1 SGHDN, CDR2 FVKESK. CDR3 DNA: TGTGCCAGCAGCCAATACGGGACCTACAATGAGCAGTTCTTC. Protein sequence: CASSQYGTYNEQFF.

This CDR3 is CASSSGTGFEKLFF. CDR3 nucleotide sequence: TGTGCCAGCAGCTCCGGGACAGGGTTCGAAAAACTGTTTTTT. The rearrangement links TRBV9 to TRBJ1-4; 9 positions agree with TRBD1. The length of the CDR3 is 14 residues. Germline assignment: CDR1 SGDLS and CDR2 YYNGEE. V was pared by 4 bases and J by 8 bases, with 6 bases of the junction left unmatched.

This chain connects TRBV7-2 to TRBJ1-5; D is ambiguous. Trimming stripped 4 bases from V and 0 bases from J, with 10 bases between. The CDR3 is 15 residues long. CDR1 is SGHTA, CDR2 FQGNSA, per germline. The CDR3, as DNA: TGTGCCAGCAGCTCGGACCCCCATAGCAATCAGCCCCAGCATTTT. This sequence encodes CASSSDPHSNQPQHF.

The chain carries TRBV28 and TRBJ2-7; D not certain. The CDR3 spans 11 residues. Germline V gives CDR1 MDHEN, CDR2 SYDVKM. The germline V and J ends were trimmed by 3 bases and 6 bases, with 6 bases remaining between them. The CDR3 protein is CASSFLGEQYF. The CDR3 DNA sequence: TGTGCCAGCAGTTTCCTGGGCGAGCAGTACTTC.

The J gene is TRBJ2-5, the V gene TRBV30; D possibly corresponds to TRBD2 (6 bases). Germline V lookup: CDR1 GTSNPN, CDR2 SVGIG (reference sequence). V was trimmed by 5 bases and J by 5 bases, leaving 9 bases between them. The CDR3 has 11 amino acids. CDR3 DNA: TGTGCCTGGGCGGGGTTGGAGACCCAGTACTTC. Amino acids: CAWAGLETQYF.

This clone was seen more than once but under ten times. This rearrangement joins TRBV13 to TRBJ1-6; D is ambiguous. Trimming took 2 bases from V and 3 from J, leaving 8 bases between them. CDR1 is PRHDT, CDR2 FYEKMQ, per germline (reference sequence). This CDR3 has 15 amino acids. The CDR3 DNA reads as TGTGCCAGCAGCTTAAAGGAGGACTATAATTCACCCCTCCACTTT. This translates into CASSLKEDYNSPLHF.

The J gene is TRBJ1-5, the V gene TRBV19; 9 nucleotides line up with TRBD1. This CDR3 has 15 amino acids. V was pared by 6 bases and J by 3 bases, with 6 bases of the junction left unmatched. Germline V gene data show CDR1 as LNHDA and CDR2 as SQIVND (reference sequence). The CDR3 bases are TGTGCCAGTAGCCCCGGGACAGGGATCAATCAGCCCCAGCATTTT. Translating gives CASSPGTGINQPQHF. Using reference TRBV19 and TRBJ1-5 for the parts outside the CDR3, the full variable domain is DGGITQSPKYLFRKEGQNVTLSCEQNLNHDAMYWYRQDPGQGLRLIYYSQIVNDFQKGDIAEGYSVSREKKESFPLTVTSAQKNPTAFYLCASSPGTGINQPQHFGDGTRLSIL.

The genes are TRBV30 and TRBJ1-5, with no clear D. CDR1 and CDR2 from the germline V gene are GTSNPN and SVGIG (reference sequence). This CDR3 has 15 residues. The germline V and J ends were trimmed by 2 bases and 1 base, with 12 bases remaining between them. The DNA of the CDR3 is TGTGCCTGGAGTCTAAACAGTGGGAGCAATCAGCCCCAGCATTTT. Amino acid sequence: CAWSLNSGSNQPQHF.

V gene TRBV7-2 combines with J gene TRBJ1-1, with no clear D. Germline V CDR1 and CDR2: SGHTA, FQGNSA. CDR3 size: 14 residues. V was clipped by 8 bases and J by 5 bases, with 18 bases between them. The CDR3 region is CASRVTGRSTEAFF. CDR3 DNA sequence: TGTGCCAGCCGAGTAACCGGGCGAAGTACTGAAGCTTTCTTT.